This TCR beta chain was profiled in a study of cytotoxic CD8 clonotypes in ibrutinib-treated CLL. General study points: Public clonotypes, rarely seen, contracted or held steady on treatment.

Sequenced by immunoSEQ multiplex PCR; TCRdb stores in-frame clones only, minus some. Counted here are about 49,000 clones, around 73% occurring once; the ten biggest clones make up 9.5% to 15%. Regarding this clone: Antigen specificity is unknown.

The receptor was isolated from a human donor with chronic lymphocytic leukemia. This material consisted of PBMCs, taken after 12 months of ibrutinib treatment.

The CDR3 reads CASSPQGGTGELFF. CDR3 DNA sequence: TGTGCCAGCAGCCCTCAGGGGGGGACCGGGGAGCTGTTTTTT. The V gene is TRBV11-2, the J gene TRBJ2-2, with D possibly called TRBD1 or TRBD2 (7 bases each). This CDR3 has 14 amino acids. The V end was cut by 5 bases, the J end by 5 bases, with 12 bases between. Germline V gene lookup returns CDR1 SGHAT and CDR2 FQNNGV. The full variable domain, its missing parts supplied by reference TRBV11-2 and TRBJ2-2, is EAGVAQSPRYKIIEKRQSVAFWCNPISGHATLYWYQQILGQGPKLLIQFQNNGVVDDSQLPKDRFSAERLKGVDSTLKIQPAKLEDSAVYLCASSPQGGTGELFFGEGSRLTVL.